This T cell receptor (beta chain) was obtained from a study of beta chain features in type 1 diabetes. Trimming took 2 bases from V and 3 from J; bases not matched to a gene: 4. This CDR3 is built from 15 residues. In germline, CDR1 is SGHTS, CDR2 YDEGEE. Every bit of the isolated RNA underwent reverse transcription, so sequencing read expressed TCRB transcripts. Sequenced by immunoSEQ multiplex PCR; TCRdb stores in-frame clones only, minus some. The table includes approximately 250,000 clones, 7.5% to 10% detected once. This clone was counted a few times. The antigen is not known. Whole-study results and caveats: Researchers reported that naive, central memory and Treg TCRB repertoires appeared more similar in patients than in healthy donors.

The sample taken for sequencing was naive CD4+ T cells from blood. V gene TRBV5-8 combines with J gene TRBJ2-5, with TRBD1 identical over 10 bases. The clonotype comes from a woman aged 18-29 years in good health. The CDR3 sequence: CASSFGTGVEETQYF. Written as DNA, the CDR3 is TGTGCCAGCAGCTTCGGGACAGGGGTGGAAGAGACCCAGTACTTC.